Each of the 2 T cell receptor beta chains below was sequenced from the same sample in a study of shared clonotypes between healthy human individuals. Profiled with immunoSEQ multiplex PCR; TCRdb holds only in-frame clones, not every one. Found here are roughly 760,000 clones, 74% of them singletons; the top ten hold roughly 1.7%. Sequencing was carried out using memory CD4+ T cells sorted from blood. The sample's subset: CD45RA-negative fraction. The receptor set was obtained from a woman aged 25 to 39 in good health.

At least ten counts were recorded for this clone. The chain has TRBV29-1 and TRBJ1-2; 8 bases map to TRBD1. Germline CDR1 reads SQVTM; CDR2 reads ANQGSEA. V lost 1 base to trimming and J lost 8 bases; unmatched junction nucleotides: 6. The CDR3 runs to 13 residues. The CDR3: CSVEGRGREGYTF. The CDR3 region has the DNA TGCAGCGTTGAAGGCAGGGGGCGTGAAGGCTACACCTTC.

The genes are TRBV27 and TRBJ1-1; possible D gene TRBD1, 5 bases. The germline CDR1 and CDR2 sequences are MNHEY and SMNVEV (reference sequence). Trimming took 9 bases from V and 0 from J, leaving 11 bases between them. The length of the CDR3 is 13 residues. The CDR3 sequence: CASAGHLNTEAFF. In DNA form, the CDR3 reads TGTGCCAGTGCAGGACACCTGAACACTGAAGCTTTCTTT.